Below, one T cell receptor (beta chain) is given with its context. An amount of RNA that ranged from about 0.45 to 1 ug was reverse transcribed with random hexamers. It was immunoSEQ multiplex PCR that amplified TCR beta CDR3 across 54 Vbeta and 13 Jbeta. TCRdb re-called the immunoSEQ multiplex PCR reads with MiXCR, one entry per CDR3 protein. The sample includes some 180,000 distinct CDR3 sequences, over 85% of them seen just once. This sample is part of a study of CD8 T cells in Susac syndrome. Germline V gives CDR1 SGHRS, CDR2 YFSETQ. This CDR3 spans 16 amino acids. V lost 0 bases, J lost 5 bases, and 17 bases lay in between.

V usage is TRBV5-1 and J usage is TRBJ1-1; tentative D call: TRBD1 (5 bases). The source of this sequence is a human donor in good health. Input material: CD4+ T cells from PBMCs. The CDR3 is CASSLVGGQKVTEAFF. CDR3 nucleotides: TGCGCCAGCAGCTTGGTCGGGGGTCAGAAGGTTACTGAAGCTTTCTTT. The whole variable domain, filled in from reference TRBV5-1 and TRBJ1-1, reads KAGVTQTPRYLIKTRGQQVTLSCSPISGHRSVSWYQQTPGQGLQFLFEYFSETQRNKGNFPGRFSGRQFSNSRSEMNVSTLELGDSALYLCASSLVGGQKVTEAFFGQGTRLTVV.